This TCR beta chain was obtained from a study of shared clonotypes between healthy human individuals. Original data processing: Filtering differed because ImmunoSEQ produced junction-only sequences that carried no quality scores. Here immunoSEQ multiplex PCR was the method, and the copy in TCRdb shows in-frame clones only, minus some. Clone size and the V and J calls come from that table; the DNA yielded D and trimming. The sample yields hundreds of thousands of clones, less than 85% seen once. Naive CD45RA+ and memory CD45RA-negative subsets were split from CD4+ cells. Sequenced material: memory CD4+ T cells sorted from blood. Documented subset: CD45RA-negative fraction. The clonotype was recovered from a woman aged 25-40 years in good health.

The chain's CDR3 is CASLRISQPQHF. CDR3 nucleotide sequence: TGTGCCAGCCTTCGAATTTCTCAGCCCCAGCATTTT. The genes are TRBV28 and TRBJ1-5; D ambiguous. The V gene's germline CDR1 is MDHEN and CDR2 SYDVKM. The CDR3 consists of 12 residues. V lost 8 bases to trimming and J lost 6 bases, with 11 bases between them.